The rows below give T cell receptor beta chains drawn from one sample of a study of T cell responses to AZD1222 COVID-19 vaccine. Repertoires were generated with immunoSEQ multiplex PCR, while TCRdb's copy carries only in-frame clones and drops some. Seen here are about 120,000 clones, more than 75% observed once, and the top ten hold roughly 12%. The material sequenced was peripheral blood, taken on day 0 of AZD1222 vaccination. The receptors were gathered from an adult in good health. CDR3s include the opening cysteine and the closing phenylalanine or tryptophan. D genes are given only for firm matches.

CDR3 DNA | CDR3 protein | J gene | V gene | D gene
TGTGCCAGCAGTTTTAAGCCTCGCCAAGACAATGAGCAGTTCTTC | CASSFKPRQDNEQFF | TRBJ2-1 | TRBV27 | -
TGCGCCAGCAGCCGCGGGAGACGGGACAGCACAAGTTACGAGCAGTACTTC | CASSRGRRDSTSYEQYF | TRBJ2-7 | TRBV5-1 | -
TGTGCCAGCAACCCAGGGAGCAATCAGCCCCAGCATTTT | CASNPGSNQPQHF | TRBJ1-5 | TRBV7-3 | -
TGCGCCAGCAGCGACCCGACTAGGTCCGGGGAGCTGTTTTTT | CASSDPTRSGELFF | TRBJ2-2 | TRBV5-1 | -
TGTGCCAGCAGTTTATCAGGAGGGGGGAGGGGCGAAGCTTTCTTT | CASSLSGGGRGEAFF | TRBJ1-1 | TRBV28 | -
TGTGCCAGCAGTTACCAGCGGGAATACGAGCAGTACTTC | CASSYQREYEQYF | TRBJ2-7 | TRBV6-5 | TRBD2
TGTGCCAGCAGCTTTCGACTAGCGGGAGTACTATACAATGAGCAGTTCTTC | CASSFRLAGVLYNEQFF | TRBJ2-1 | TRBV7-2 | TRBD2
TGCGCCAGCAGCCTGGGACAGCAGCTCCAAGAGACCCAGTACTTC | CASSLGQQLQETQYF | TRBJ2-5 | TRBV4-1 | TRBD1
TGTGCCAGTAGTATTCTAGCGGGAAACTACGAGCAGTACTTC | CASSILAGNYEQYF | TRBJ2-7 | TRBV19 | TRBD2
TGTGCCAGCAGCTTGGTTCCCCTAGGGAACACTGAAGCTTTCTTT | CASSLVPLGNTEAFF | TRBJ1-1 | TRBV5-4 | -
TGTGCCACCAGCAGACCCGAAAAGCCAGGGAGGGAAAAACTGTTTTTT | CATSRPEKPGREKLFF | TRBJ1-4 | TRBV15 | -
TGTGCCAGCAGCCTTCCGATCGTCTCTGGGGCCAACGTCCTGACTTTC | CASSLPIVSGANVLTF | TRBJ2-6 | TRBV3-1/TRBV3-2 | -
TGTGCTAGTGGAGCAGGGGGCGCCGGGACAGATACGCAGTATTTT | CASGAGGAGTDTQYF | TRBJ2-3 | TRBV12-5 | TRBD1